One sample yielded the 26 T cell receptor beta chains listed below, sequenced in a study of OX40 agonist ivuxolimab in advanced cancers. Sequencing was performed with immunoSEQ multiplex PCR; in TCRdb, only in-frame clones are kept and a portion is missing. The sample lists about 100,000 clones, around 93% occurring once. The sequencing used CD4+ or CD8+ T cells sorted from blood, collected in a trial of the OX40 agonist ivuxolimab. The origin of the receptors is an adult with an advanced solid tumor such as melanoma, head and neck, liver or kidney cancer.

V gene TRBV4-1 combines with J gene TRBJ2-3; 7 nucleotides agree with TRBD2. The CDR3 consists of 15 residues. The junction had 7 bases not matched to a gene; V was cut back by 1 base and J by 6 bases. Germline V gives CDR1 MGHRA, CDR2 YSYEKL. CDR3 loop: CASSQGGTIADTQYF. Written as DNA, the CDR3 is TGCGCCAGCAGCCAAGGAGGGACTATCGCCGATACGCAGTATTTT.

This chain links TRBV5-1 with TRBJ1-4; D gene unclear. Germline loops: CDR1 SGHRS, CDR2 YFSETQ. Trimming took off 4 bases at V and 8 bases at J, with 15 bases between the two ends. The CDR3 is made up of 14 amino acids. CDR3 nucleotide sequence: TGCGCCAGCAGCCAACCCTCGGCTGGGGAAAAACTGTTTTTT. Translating it yields CASSQPSAGEKLFF. Full variable domain (remainder filled in from reference TRBV5-1 and TRBJ1-4): KAGVTQTPRYLIKTRGQQVTLSCSPISGHRSVSWYQQTPGQGLQFLFEYFSETQRNKGNFPGRFSGRQFSNSRSEMNVSTLELGDSALYLCASSQPSAGEKLFFGSGTQLSVL.

The chain joins TRBV5-1 to TRBJ1-2; TRBD1 might be the D (6 bases). The CDR3 totals 14 residues. The germline V gene has CDR1 SGHRS and CDR2 YFSETQ. The V gene lost 4 bases and the J gene lost 5 bases, with 15 bases spanning the gap. CDR3 sequence reads: CASSTSSGQYGYTF. CDR3 DNA: TGCGCCAGCAGCACCAGTTCTGGACAGTATGGCTACACCTTC.

V and J are TRBV7-2 and TRBJ2-5, with D uncertain. Trimming cost V 1 base and J 7 bases, with 7 bases left between them. Germline V gene data show CDR1 as SGHTA and CDR2 as FQGNSA. The CDR3 has 12 amino acids. In DNA, the CDR3 is TGTGCCAGCAGCTTAGGTATGACGACCCAGTACTTC. Residues: CASSLGMTTQYF.

J is TRBJ2-5 and V is TRBV6-5, with D hard to call. The CDR3 runs to 13 residues. In germline, CDR1 is MNHEY, CDR2 SVGAGI. The germline V and J ends were trimmed by 5 bases and 8 bases, with 15 bases remaining between them. The CDR3 spells CASSAPGGGTQYF. DNA for the CDR3: TGTGCCAGCAGTGCGCCAGGTGGTGGAACCCAGTACTTC.

This clone showed up just once. The chain recombines TRBV11-3 with TRBJ2-1, with 14 bases fitting TRBD2. This CDR3 spans 16 amino acids. Trimming removed 3 bases from V and 6 bases from J; junction bases left unmatched: 4. Germline V gene data show CDR1 as SGHNT and CDR2 as YENEEA. For the CDR3, the DNA is TGTGCCAGCAGCTTCTCGACTAGCGGGAGGGCCAATGAGCAGTTCTTC. Amino acids: CASSFSTSGRANEQFF. The variable domain in full, with the rest retrieved from reference TRBV11-3 and TRBJ2-1, is EAGVVQSPRYKIIEKKQPVAFWCNPISGHNTLYWYLQNLGQGPELLIRYENEEAVDDSQLPKDRFSAERLKGVDSTLKIQPAELGDSAVYLCASSFSTSGRANEQFFGPGTRLTVL.

The V gene is TRBV7-2, the J gene TRBJ2-3; 7 positions match TRBD2. With V trimmed by 6 bases and J by 2 bases, 5 bases remained unmatched. Germline lookup yields CDR1 SGHTA and CDR2 FQGNSA. CDR3 length equals 14 residues. CDR3 coding DNA: TGTGCCAGCAGGCGCGGGGGATCCACAGATACGCAGTATTTT. Translation: CASRRGGSTDTQYF.

This clone was detected only once. The V gene is TRBV6-1, the J gene TRBJ2-5; unclear D gene. The germline CDR1 and CDR2 sequences are MNHNS and SASEGT. V was cut by 5 bases and J by 2 bases, with 9 bases left in between. The CDR3 sequence is 13 residues long. CDR3 region: CASSWIQQETQYF. As DNA, the CDR3 is TGTGCCAGCAGTTGGATTCAACAAGAGACCCAGTACTTC.

V is TRBV2 and J is TRBJ2-7, with 8 bases aligning to TRBD2. The V gene's germline CDR1 is SNHLY and CDR2 FYNNEI. The CDR3 totals 15 residues. V was clipped by 6 bases and J by 1 base; unmatched bases: 8. CDR3 in amino acids: CASRLRPGGSYEQYF. The CDR3 coding sequence is TGTGCCAGCAGGCTCCGCCCGGGAGGGTCCTACGAGCAGTACTTC.

CDR3 sequence: CASSSRETVYGYTF. The CDR3 DNA reads as TGTGCCAGCAGCTCCCGTGAGACCGTCTATGGCTACACCTTC. This chain connects TRBV7-9 to TRBJ1-2; D gene uncertain. Trimming pared 4 bases from V and 4 bases from J, leaving 13 bases between. This CDR3 has 14 amino acids. Germline assignment: CDR1 SEHNR and CDR2 FQNEAQ (reference sequence).

The CDR3 DNA reads TGTGCCAGCAGTACGACAACCCCGTCCTACAATGAGCAGTTCTTC. It specifies CASSTTTPSYNEQFF. The chain combines TRBV28 with TRBJ2-1; D is uncertain. V was cut by 5 bases and J by 1 base, with 12 bases left in between. This CDR3 is built from 15 residues. Germline lookup yields CDR1 MDHEN and CDR2 SYDVKM.

V gene TRBV4-1 combines with J gene TRBJ2-1; D gene uncertain. This CDR3 contains 15 residues. Germline CDR1 MGHRA, CDR2 YSYEKL. With 0 bases removed from V and 0 bases from J, the gap between germline ends came to 6 bases. The CDR3 coding sequence is TGCGCCAGCAGCCAAGACGGAAGCTCCTACAATGAGCAGTTCTTC. This encodes CASSQDGSSYNEQFF.

The chain has TRBV9 and TRBJ1-1; D not resolved. The length of the CDR3 is 14 residues. The V and J ends lost 0 bases and 7 bases respectively, with 13 bases between them. Germline V lookup: CDR1 SGDLS, CDR2 YYNGEE. The CDR3: CASSVVSAEYEAFF. DNA for the CDR3: TGTGCCAGCAGCGTAGTTTCGGCAGAATATGAAGCTTTCTTT.

The chain combines TRBV19 with TRBJ1-5; D remains unclear. CDR3 length: 15 amino acids. Germline-derived CDR1 and CDR2 are LNHDA and SQIVND (reference sequence). V shed 3 bases and J shed 1 base, with 10 bases lying between them. The CDR3 nucleotides read TGTGCCAGTAGTATTTCGGCAGTAAGCAATCAGCCCCAGCATTTT. This gives the protein CASSISAVSNQPQHF. The whole variable domain, remainder taken from reference TRBV19 and TRBJ1-5, is DGGITQSPKYLFRKEGQNVTLSCEQNLNHDAMYWYRQDPGQGLRLIYYSQIVNDFQKGDIAEGYSVSREKKESFPLTVTSAQKNPTAFYLCASSISAVSNQPQHFGDGTRLSIL.

The V call is TRBV28, the J call TRBJ2-3, with 9 positions matching TRBD2. V lost 5 bases to trimming and J lost 2 bases; unmatched junction nucleotides: 8. Germline V gives CDR1 MDHEN, CDR2 SYDVKM. The CDR3 runs 16 residues. CDR3 region: CASSKDSGSNTDTQYF. As DNA, the CDR3 is TGTGCCAGCAGTAAGGATAGCGGGAGTAACACAGATACGCAGTATTTT.

V usage is TRBV28 and J usage is TRBJ2-7, with D maybe TRBD2 (5 bases). The CDR3 consists of 16 residues. Trimming removed 6 bases from V and 2 bases from J, with 20 bases in between. CDR1 and CDR2 (germline): MDHEN, SYDVKM. CDR3 sequence reads: CASSPPRRGSAYEQYF. The CDR3 nucleotides are TGTGCCAGCAGCCCTCCCCGCCGGGGAAGCGCCTACGAGCAGTACTTC.

The chain couples TRBV28 to TRBJ1-2, with D unclear. The CDR3 contains 12 residues. In germline, CDR1 is MDHEN, CDR2 SYDVKM. Trimming removed 3 bases from V and 4 bases from J, with 6 bases in between. CDR3 amino acids: CASSFATYGYTF. The CDR3 coding sequence is TGTGCCAGCAGTTTTGCAACCTATGGCTACACCTTC.

The rearrangement joins TRBV5-1 to TRBJ2-3; D uncertain. The CDR3 contains 13 residues. The germline CDR1 and CDR2 sequences are SGHRS and YFSETQ. V was cut by 1 base and J by 4 bases, with 7 bases left in between. The CDR3, as DNA: TGCGCCAGCAGCTTGTTTGGGGCAGATACGCAGTATTTT. Its protein product is CASSLFGADTQYF. Full variable domain (missing parts from reference TRBV5-1 and TRBJ2-3): KAGVTQTPRYLIKTRGQQVTLSCSPISGHRSVSWYQQTPGQGLQFLFEYFSETQRNKGNFPGRFSGRQFSNSRSEMNVSTLELGDSALYLCASSLFGADTQYFGPGTRLTVL.

V gene TRBV7-3 combines with J gene TRBJ1-1; no clear D. This CDR3 is 13 amino acids long. Germline-derived CDR1 and CDR2 are SGHTA and FQGTGA. V was clipped by 3 bases and J by 3 bases, with 8 bases between them. The chain's CDR3 is CASSFSHDTEAFF. CDR3 DNA: TGTGCCAGCAGCTTTTCTCATGACACTGAAGCTTTCTTT.

The V and J genes are TRBV6-1 and TRBJ2-1; 7 bases agree with TRBD1. The CDR3 runs 13 residues. In germline, CDR1 is MNHNS, CDR2 SASEGT. Trimming at V came to 9 bases and at J to 5 bases, leaving 7 bases not matched to a gene. The chain's CDR3 is CASHRDRNNEQFF. CDR3 nucleotide sequence: TGTGCCAGTCACCGGGACAGAAACAATGAGCAGTTCTTC.

The V and J genes are TRBV7-2 and TRBJ2-1, with 13 bases aligning to TRBD2. Germline V gene data show CDR1 as SGHTA and CDR2 as FQGNSA. With V trimmed by 5 bases and J by 4 bases, 5 bases remained unmatched. The CDR3 loop spans 16 amino acids. CDR3 coding DNA: TGTGCCAGCAGCAGCCGACTAGCGGGAGGATACAATGAGCAGTTCTTC. Residues: CASSSRLAGGYNEQFF.

This rearrangement joins TRBV28 to TRBJ2-7; no clear D. Germline CDR1 MDHEN, CDR2 SYDVKM. The CDR3 has 12 residues. V was clipped by 5 bases and J by 6 bases, with 11 bases between them. CDR3 sequence reads: CASSPMVGEQYF. DNA of the CDR3: TGTGCCAGCAGTCCTATGGTAGGCGAGCAGTACTTC. The full variable domain, completed using reference TRBV28 and TRBJ2-7, is DVKVTQSSRYLVKRTGEKVFLECVQDMDHENMFWYRQDPGLGLRLIYFSYDVKMKEKGDIPEGYSVSREKKERFSLILESASTNQTSMYLCASSPMVGEQYFGPGTRLTVT.

This clone has a single count. The chain combines TRBV29-1 with TRBJ1-4, with D perhaps TRBD1 (5 bases). The germline CDR1 and CDR2 sequences are SQVTM and ANQGSEA. Trimming removed 6 bases at V and 7 bases at J, with 18 bases between. The CDR3 runs 14 residues. The chain's CDR3 is CSVSGPSNVEKLFF. The CDR3 DNA reads as TGCAGCGTGTCGGGACCGAGTAATGTTGAAAAACTGTTTTTT.

The chain links TRBV5-1 to TRBJ1-4; 10 bases fit TRBD1. CDR1 is SGHRS, CDR2 YFSETQ, per germline. Losses at the gene ends were 0 bases for V and 7 bases for J; bases not matched to a gene: 3. The CDR3 has 15 residues. CDR3 amino acids: CASSLGDRGPEKLFF. The CDR3 bases are TGCGCCAGCAGCTTGGGGGACAGGGGCCCTGAAAAACTGTTTTTT.

This rearrangement joins TRBV7-2 to TRBJ2-1; 7 nucleotides agree with TRBD2. CDR1 is SGHTA and CDR2 is FQGNSA in the germline V gene. The CDR3 length is 16 residues. Trimming cost V 1 base and J 2 bases; bases outside gene matches: 5. Here the CDR3 DNA reads TGTGCCAGCAGCTTAGGAGCTAGCGGAACCTACAATGAGCAGTTCTTC. It translates to CASSLGASGTYNEQFF.

In its sample, this clone was seen a few times. The J gene is TRBJ2-5, the V gene TRBV11-1; tentatively, D is TRBD1 (5 bases). V shed 4 bases and J shed 1 base, with 10 bases lying between them. The CDR3 spans 14 residues. Per the germline V gene, CDR1 is SGHAT and CDR2 is FQDESV (reference sequence). The CDR3 DNA reads as TGTGCCAGCAGCTACGGACACGGCCAAGAGACCCAGTACTTC. It encodes CASSYGHGQETQYF.